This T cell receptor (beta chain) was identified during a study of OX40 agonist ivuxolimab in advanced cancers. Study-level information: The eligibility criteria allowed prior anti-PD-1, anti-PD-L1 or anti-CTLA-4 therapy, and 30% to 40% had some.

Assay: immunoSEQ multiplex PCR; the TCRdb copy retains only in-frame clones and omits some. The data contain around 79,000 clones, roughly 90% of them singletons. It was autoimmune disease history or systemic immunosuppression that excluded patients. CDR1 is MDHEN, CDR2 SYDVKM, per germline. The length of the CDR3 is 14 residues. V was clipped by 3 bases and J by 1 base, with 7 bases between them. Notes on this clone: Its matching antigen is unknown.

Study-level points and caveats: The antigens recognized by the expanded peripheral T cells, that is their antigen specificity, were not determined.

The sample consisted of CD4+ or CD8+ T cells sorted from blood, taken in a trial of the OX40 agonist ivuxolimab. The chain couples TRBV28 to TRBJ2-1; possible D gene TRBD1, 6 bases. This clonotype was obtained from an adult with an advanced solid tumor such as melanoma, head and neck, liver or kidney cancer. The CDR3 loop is CASSFTGSYNEQFF. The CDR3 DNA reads TGTGCCAGCAGTTTTACAGGGTCCTACAATGAGCAGTTCTTC.